This TCR beta chain emerged from a study of lymphopenia after photon versus proton radiotherapy. Study-level results: Relative stability marked proton patients; photon patients lost diversity and naive cells. Post-nadir TCR diversity decline inversely tracked overall survival among those who died.

In this sample, this clone turned up a few times. Its target is not known. Germline CDR1 reads LNHDA; CDR2 reads SQIVND (reference sequence). The CDR3 runs to 15 residues. Trimming removed 9 bases from V and 0 bases from J, with 17 bases in between. TCRdb's copy holds only in-frame clones and misses some; the assay was immunoSEQ multiplex PCR. The data contain 20,000 to 25,000 clones, 85% of them seen just once; the ten biggest clones take up approximately 18%. The clonotype originates from a man in his 60s with pancreatic cancer. The input for sequencing was peripheral blood, taken from a patient treated with photon-based radiotherapy. V usage is TRBV19 and J usage is TRBJ1-1; D is uncertain. CDR3 coding DNA: TGTGCCAGCCATTCCCGAGGACGGTTGAACACTGAAGCTTTCTTT. Amino acid sequence: CASHSRGRLNTEAFF.